This TCR beta chain was obtained from a study of T-cell reconstitution after alpha-beta-depleted transplantation in children. Findings and limits, study-wide: T-cell numbers and diversity one year post-transplant derived largely from freshly generated T cells.

Points on this clonotype: Its antigen is not identified.

TCRbeta library construction was performed incorporating unique molecular identifiers. TCRdb reanalysed the PCR reads using MiXCR and keeps one entry per CDR3 protein. The sample has approximately 520,000 distinct CDR3 sequences; roughly 10% are singletons. Trimming removed 1 base at V and 3 bases at J, with 12 bases between. The CDR3 loop spans 15 amino acids. The germline V gene encodes CDR1 SGHVS and CDR2 FNYEAQ. The origin of this receptor is a female patient aged 2-15 years who had a stem cell transplant for aplastic anemia, so the T cells may come from the graft donor. The material sequenced was PBMCs, mostly from graft donor cells, taken 180 days after TCRalphabeta/CD19-depleted stem cell transplant. The rearrangement links TRBV7-6 to TRBJ1-2; D is unclear. In nucleotides, the CDR3 is TGTGCCAGCAGCTTAGGACCAGGCGGTTACTATGGCTACACCTTC. Amino acids: CASSLGPGGYYGYTF.